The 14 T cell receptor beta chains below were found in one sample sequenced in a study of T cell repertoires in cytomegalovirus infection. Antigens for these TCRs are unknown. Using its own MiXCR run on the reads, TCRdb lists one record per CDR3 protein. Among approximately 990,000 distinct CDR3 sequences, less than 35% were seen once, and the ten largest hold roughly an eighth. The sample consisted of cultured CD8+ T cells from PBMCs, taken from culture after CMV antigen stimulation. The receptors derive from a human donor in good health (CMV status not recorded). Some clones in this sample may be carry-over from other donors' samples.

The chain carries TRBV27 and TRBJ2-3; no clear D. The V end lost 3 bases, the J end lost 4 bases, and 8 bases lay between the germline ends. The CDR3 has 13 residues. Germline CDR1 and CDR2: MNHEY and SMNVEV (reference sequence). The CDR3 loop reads CASSFPDADTQYF. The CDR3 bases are TGTGCCAGCAGTTTCCCGGACGCAGATACGCAGTATTTT.

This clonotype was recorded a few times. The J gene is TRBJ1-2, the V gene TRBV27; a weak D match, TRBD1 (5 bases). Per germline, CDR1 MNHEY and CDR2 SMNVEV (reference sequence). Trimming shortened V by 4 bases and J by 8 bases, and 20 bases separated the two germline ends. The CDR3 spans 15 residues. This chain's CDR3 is CASSYGVGGSVGYTF. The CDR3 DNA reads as TGTGCCAGCAGTTATGGGGTCGGGGGATCGGTGGGCTACACCTTC.

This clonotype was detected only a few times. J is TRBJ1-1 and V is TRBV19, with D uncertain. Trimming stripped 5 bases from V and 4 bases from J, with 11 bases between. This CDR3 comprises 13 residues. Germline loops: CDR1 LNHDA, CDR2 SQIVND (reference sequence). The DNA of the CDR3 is TGTGCCAGTAGTTTCGGGGAACCCACTGAAGCTTTCTTT. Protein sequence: CASSFGEPTEAFF.

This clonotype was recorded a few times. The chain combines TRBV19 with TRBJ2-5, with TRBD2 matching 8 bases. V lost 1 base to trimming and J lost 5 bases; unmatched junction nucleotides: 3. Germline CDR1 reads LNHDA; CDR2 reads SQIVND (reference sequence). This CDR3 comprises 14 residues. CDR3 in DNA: TGTGCCAGTAGTATAGTGACTAGCGCGGAGACCCAGTACTTC. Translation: CASSIVTSAETQYF.

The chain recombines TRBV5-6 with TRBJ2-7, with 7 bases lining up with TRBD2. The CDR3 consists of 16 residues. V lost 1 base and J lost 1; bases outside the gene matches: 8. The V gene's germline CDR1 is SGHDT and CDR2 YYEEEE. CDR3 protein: CASSLRREWDSYEQYF. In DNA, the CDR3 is TGTGCCAGCAGCTTGAGGCGGGAGTGGGATTCCTACGAGCAGTACTTC.

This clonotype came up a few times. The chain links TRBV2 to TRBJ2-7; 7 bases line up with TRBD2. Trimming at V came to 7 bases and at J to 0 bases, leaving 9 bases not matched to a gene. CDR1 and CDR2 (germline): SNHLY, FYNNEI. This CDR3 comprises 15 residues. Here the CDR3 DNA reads TGTGCCAGCACCCTGGGGGGGGGACCCTCCTACGAGCAGTACTTC. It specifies CASTLGGGPSYEQYF.

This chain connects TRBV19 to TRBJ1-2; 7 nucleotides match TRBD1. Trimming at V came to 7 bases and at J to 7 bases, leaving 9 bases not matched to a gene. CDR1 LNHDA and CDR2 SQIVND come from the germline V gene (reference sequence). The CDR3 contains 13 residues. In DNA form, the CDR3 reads TGTGCCAGTACCCCGACAGGGTGGTTTGGCTACACCTTC. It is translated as CASTPTGWFGYTF.

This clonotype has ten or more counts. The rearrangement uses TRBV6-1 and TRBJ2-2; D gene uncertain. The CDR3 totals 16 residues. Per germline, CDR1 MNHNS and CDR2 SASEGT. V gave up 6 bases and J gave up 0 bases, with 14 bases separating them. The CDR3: CASRAGSWTNTGELFF. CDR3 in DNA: TGTGCCAGCAGGGCTGGGTCCTGGACGAACACCGGGGAGCTGTTTTTT.

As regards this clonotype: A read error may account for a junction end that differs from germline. CDR3 protein: CASCQGRGSYNEQFF. In DNA form, the CDR3 reads TGTGCCAGCTGCCAGGGAAGGGGCTCGTACAATGAGCAGTTCTTC. The chain uses TRBV4-2 and TRBJ2-1, with D perhaps TRBD1 (5 bases). Germline assignment: CDR1 LGHNA and CDR2 YNFKEQ. The length of the CDR3 is 15 residues.

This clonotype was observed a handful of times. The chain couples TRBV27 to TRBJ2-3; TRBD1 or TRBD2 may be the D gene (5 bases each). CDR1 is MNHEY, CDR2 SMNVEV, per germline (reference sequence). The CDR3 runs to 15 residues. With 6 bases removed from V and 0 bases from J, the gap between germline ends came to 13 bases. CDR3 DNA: TGTGCCAGCAGCACCGGGACCCTAAGCACAGATACGCAGTATTTT. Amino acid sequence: CASSTGTLSTDTQYF.

The CDR3, as DNA: TGTGCCAGCAGCCCCAATATCGGACAGGCAGTTTCGTATGAGCAGTTCTTC. Residues: CASSPNIGQAVSYEQFF. The gene calls are TRBV7-9 and TRBJ2-1; TRBD1 agrees at 7 bases. CDR1 is SEHNR, CDR2 FQNEAQ, per germline (reference sequence). With V trimmed by 5 bases and J by 8 bases, 18 bases remained unmatched. The length of the CDR3 is 17 residues.

This chain's CDR3 is CASNWGSLGGEAFF. CDR3 nucleotide sequence: TGTGCCAGCAACTGGGGGTCCCTTGGTGGTGAAGCTTTCTTT. The J gene is TRBJ1-1, the V gene TRBV6-1, with D possibly TRBD1 on 5 matching bases. The CDR3 sequence is 14 residues long. With 7 bases removed from V and 7 bases from J, the gap between germline ends came to 19 bases. Germline V gives CDR1 MNHNS, CDR2 SASEGT.

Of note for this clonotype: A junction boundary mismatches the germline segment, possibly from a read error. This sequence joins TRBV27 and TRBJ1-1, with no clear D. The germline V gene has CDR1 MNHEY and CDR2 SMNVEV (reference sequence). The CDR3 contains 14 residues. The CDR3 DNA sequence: TGTGCCAACAGTTTCGCCACCCAGGACACTGAAGCTTTCTTT. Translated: CANSFATQDTEAFF.

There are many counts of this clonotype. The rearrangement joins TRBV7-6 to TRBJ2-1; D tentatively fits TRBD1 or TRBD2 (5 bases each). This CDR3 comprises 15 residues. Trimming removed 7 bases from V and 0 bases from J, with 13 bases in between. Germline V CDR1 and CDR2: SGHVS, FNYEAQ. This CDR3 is CASTPGRSSYNEQFF. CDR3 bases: TGTGCCAGCACACCGGGACGGAGCTCCTACAATGAGCAGTTCTTC.